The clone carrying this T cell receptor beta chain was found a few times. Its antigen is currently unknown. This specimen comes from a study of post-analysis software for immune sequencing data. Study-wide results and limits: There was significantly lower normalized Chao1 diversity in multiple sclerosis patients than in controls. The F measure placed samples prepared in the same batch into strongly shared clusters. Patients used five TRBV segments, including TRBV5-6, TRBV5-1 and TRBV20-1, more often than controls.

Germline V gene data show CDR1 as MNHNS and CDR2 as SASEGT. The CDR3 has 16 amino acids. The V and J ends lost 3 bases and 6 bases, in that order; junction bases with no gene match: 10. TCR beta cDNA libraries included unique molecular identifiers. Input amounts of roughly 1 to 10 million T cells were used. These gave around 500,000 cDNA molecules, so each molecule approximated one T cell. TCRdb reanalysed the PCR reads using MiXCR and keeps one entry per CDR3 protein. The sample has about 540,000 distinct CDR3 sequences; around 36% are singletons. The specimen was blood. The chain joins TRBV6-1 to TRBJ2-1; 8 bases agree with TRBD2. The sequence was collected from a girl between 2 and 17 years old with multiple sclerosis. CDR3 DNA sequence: TGTGCCAGCAGTGACCGGCGGGGGGCCCCATTCAATGAGCAGTTCTTC. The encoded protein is CASSDRRGAPFNEQFF.